A single sample gave rise to the 18 T cell receptor beta chains below, sequenced in a study of blood T cell repertoires in COVID-19. Sequencing used immunoSEQ multiplex PCR; TCRdb keeps in-frame clones, though not all of them. Of 350,000 to 450,000 clones in the sample, approximately 90% were seen once. Sequences were obtained from peripheral blood. These receptors all stem from a woman aged 35 to 49 with COVID-19, enrolled during active disease.

This chain joins TRBV6-2 or TRBV6-3 and TRBJ1-5; possibly TRBD1 for D (6 bases). The germline V gene has CDR1 MNHEY and CDR2 SVGEGT. CDR3 length equals 15 residues. With 5 bases removed from V and 1 base from J, the gap between germline ends came to 12 bases. This chain's CDR3 is CASSPADSSNQPQHF. CDR3 sequence (DNA): TGTGCCAGCAGTCCCGCGGACAGCAGCAATCAGCCCCAGCATTTT.

This chain connects TRBV30 to TRBJ1-4; the match to TRBD1 covers 9 bases. The V gene's germline CDR1 is GTSNPN and CDR2 SVGIG (reference sequence). This CDR3 spans 17 amino acids. The trim removed 3 bases at V and 8 bases at J, leaving 16 bases unmatched. The CDR3 DNA follows: TGTGCCTGGAGGAGGGGTGGAACAGGGGGCGCGAGGGAAAAACTGTTTTTT. It encodes CAWRRGGTGGAREKLFF.

The chain has TRBV19 and TRBJ1-5; 7 bases match TRBD1. Germline CDR1 is LNHDA and CDR2 is SQIVND (reference sequence). The CDR3 runs to 16 residues. V dropped 4 bases and J dropped 6; count of bases not matched to a gene: 12. CDR3 in amino acids: CASSKITQGLGQPQHF. The CDR3 coding sequence is TGTGCCAGTAGTAAGATTACACAGGGGTTGGGTCAGCCCCAGCATTTT. Supplemented by reference TRBV19 and TRBJ1-5, the full variable domain reads DGGITQSPKYLFRKEGQNVTLSCEQNLNHDAMYWYRQDPGQGLRLIYYSQIVNDFQKGDIAEGYSVSREKKESFPLTVTSAQKNPTAFYLCASSKITQGLGQPQHFGDGTRLSIL.

This clone was observed once. J is TRBJ1-2 and V is TRBV7-2, with 7 bases aligning to TRBD1. V dropped 0 bases and J dropped 4; count of bases not matched to a gene: 8. The CDR3 consists of 16 residues. Per germline, CDR1 SGHTA and CDR2 FQGNSA. Here the CDR3 DNA reads TGTGCCAGCAGCTTAGCTCTACGTTGGGACAGCTATGGCTACACCTTC. This encodes CASSLALRWDSYGYTF.

This chain joins TRBV5-1 and TRBJ2-7, with TRBD1 identical over 7 bases. The germline gives CDR1 SGHRS, CDR2 YFSETQ. CDR3 length: 15 amino acids. The V gene end was trimmed by 5 bases and the J gene end by 1 base; junction bases not matched to a gene: 9. Here the CDR3 reads CASRKGGQISYEQYF. DNA for the CDR3: TGCGCCAGCAGAAAAGGGGGACAGATTTCCTACGAGCAGTACTTC.

This clone was observed a handful of times. The chain joins TRBV5-1 to TRBJ1-1, with a weak D call TRBD1 (6 bases). Trimming took 4 bases from V and 1 from J, leaving 11 bases between them. From germline, CDR1 is SGHRS and CDR2 YFSETQ. The CDR3 sequence is 14 residues long. CDR3 sequence reads: CASSMQGRNTEAFF. CDR3 bases: TGCGCCAGCAGCATGCAGGGGAGGAACACTGAAGCTTTCTTT.

The chain couples TRBV19 to TRBJ1-5; D may be TRBD1 (5 bases). Germline V gene data show CDR1 as LNHDA and CDR2 as SQIVND (reference sequence). CDR3 length equals 15 residues. V dropped 10 bases and J dropped 5 bases, with 21 bases sitting between them. DNA for the CDR3: TGTGCCATCAGCAGGGCGGGGGGAGAATATCAGCCCCAGCATTTT. Translated, it gives CAISRAGGEYQPQHF. The full variable domain, completed using reference TRBV19 and TRBJ1-5, is DGGITQSPKYLFRKEGQNVTLSCEQNLNHDAMYWYRQDPGQGLRLIYYSQIVNDFQKGDIAEGYSVSREKKESFPLTVTSAQKNPTAFYLCAISRAGGEYQPQHFGDGTRLSIL.

The chain is built from TRBV24-1 and TRBJ1-4; 8 bases map to TRBD1. The V segment lost 4 bases and the J segment 7 bases; nucleotides outside the gene matches: 4. The CDR3 is made up of 14 amino acids. From germline, CDR1 is KGHDR and CDR2 SFDVKD. The CDR3 is CATSETGGLEKLFF. DNA for the CDR3: TGTGCCACCAGTGAAACAGGGGGACTTGAAAAACTGTTTTTT.

The CDR3 reads CASNNGGSFNEQFF. DNA for the CDR3: TGTGCCAGCAACAATGGGGGGAGCTTCAATGAGCAGTTCTTC. This chain uses TRBV28 with TRBJ2-1; tentatively, D is TRBD2 (6 bases). V shed 7 bases and J shed 6 bases, with 16 bases lying between them. The CDR3 sequence is 14 residues long. Looked up from germline, CDR1 is MDHEN and CDR2 is SYDVKM.

V and J are TRBV28 and TRBJ1-1; a weak D match, TRBD1 (6 bases). V lost 5 bases and J 8 bases, leaving 9 bases between the germline ends. The CDR3 consists of 11 residues. CDR1 is MDHEN and CDR2 is SYDVKM in the germline V gene. CDR3 region: CASSLTGEAFF. In DNA form, the CDR3 reads TGTGCCAGCAGTCTCACAGGGGAAGCTTTCTTT.

V is TRBV28 and J is TRBJ1-1; perhaps TRBD1 as D (5 bases). The germline V and J ends were trimmed by 3 bases and 3 bases, with 8 bases remaining between them. The CDR3 is made up of 13 amino acids. CDR1 MDHEN and CDR2 SYDVKM come from the germline V gene. The DNA of the CDR3 is TGTGCCAGCAGTTTTCGCAGGGACACTGAAGCTTTCTTT. This codes for CASSFRRDTEAFF.

This rearrangement joins TRBV19 to TRBJ1-4, with D perhaps TRBD1 (5 bases). Germline CDR1 and CDR2: LNHDA and SQIVND (reference sequence). This CDR3 has 16 residues. Between the trimmed V and J ends, which lost 3 bases and 0 bases, there was a span of 11 bases. The CDR3, as DNA: TGTGCCAGTAGTATCGACAGTACTGCAACTAATGAAAAACTGTTTTTT. Translating gives CASSIDSTATNEKLFF.

V usage is TRBV19 and J usage is TRBJ1-5; 10 nucleotides match TRBD1. Looked up from germline, CDR1 is LNHDA and CDR2 is SQIVND (reference sequence). The CDR3 runs to 14 residues. V was pared by 4 bases and J by 4 bases, with 1 base of the junction left unmatched. The CDR3 loop reads CASSRGQGNQPQHF. The CDR3 DNA sequence: TGTGCCAGTAGTAGGGGACAGGGGAATCAGCCCCAGCATTTT.

This clone was picked up one time. This chain links TRBV4-3 with TRBJ1-6; maybe TRBD1 (5 bases). Trimming took 0 bases from V and 0 from J, leaving 12 bases between them. The CDR3 runs to 18 residues. Germline V gene lookup returns CDR1 LGHNA and CDR2 YSLEER. The CDR3 here is CASSQDPDSYSYNSPLHF. The CDR3 DNA follows: TGCGCCAGCAGCCAAGATCCCGACAGTTACTCCTATAATTCACCCCTCCACTTT.

This clone was recorded a few times. The chain couples TRBV14 to TRBJ2-5, with 12 positions matching TRBD1. The junction had 5 bases not matched to a gene; V was cut back by 4 bases and J by 5 bases. The CDR3 contains 15 residues. Germline V gene sequence: CDR1 SGHDN, CDR2 FVKESK. CDR3 coding DNA: TGTGCCAGCAGCCGGGACAGGGGGCGGTTGGAGACCCAGTACTTC. This codes for CASSRDRGRLETQYF.

The chain employs TRBV6-5 and TRBJ2-3, with 11 bases identical to TRBD2. V shed 4 bases and J 0 bases; nucleotides not matched to a gene: 3. The CDR3 is 16 residues long. Germline lookup yields CDR1 MNHEY and CDR2 SVGAGI. In nucleotides, the CDR3 is TGTGCCAGCAGTTCATTAGCGGGAGGGAGCACAGATACGCAGTATTTT. Its translation: CASSSLAGGSTDTQYF.

V and J are TRBV18 and TRBJ2-2, with TRBD1 as a possible D gene (6 bases). CDR3 length: 17 residues. From germline, CDR1 is KGHSH and CDR2 LQKENI. The V gene lost 2 bases and the J gene lost 2 bases, with 15 bases spanning the gap. Here the CDR3 DNA reads TGTGCCAGCTCACCATCAAGTTGGGGACATAACACCGGGGAGCTGTTTTTT. It yields the protein CASSPSSWGHNTGELFF.

The chain couples TRBV14 to TRBJ2-3; D remains ambiguous. V was pared by 1 base and J by 1 base, with 3 bases between. There are 13 residues in the CDR3. CDR1 is SGHDN and CDR2 is FVKESK in the germline V gene. For the CDR3, the DNA is TGTGCCAGCAGCCAAGTAGGCACAGATACGCAGTATTTT. Translating gives CASSQVGTDTQYF.